This TCR beta chain stems from a study of follicular helper T cells after annual influenza vaccination. The CDR3 length is 12 residues. V was cut by 7 bases and J by 8 bases, with 15 bases left in between. Germline V gene sequence: CDR1 GTSNPN, CDR2 SVGIG (reference sequence). Assay: immunoSEQ multiplex PCR; the TCRdb copy retains only in-frame clones and omits some. This table holds about 15,000 clones, around 84% found once. Whole-study findings and limits: ICOS+CD38+ cTfh clonality change tracked circulating plasmablast frequency change.

A remark on this clone: Its target is not known.

This sample's time point: 2014-2015 season, 7 days after vaccination. The chain uses TRBV30 and TRBJ2-1; D perhaps matches TRBD2 (6 bases). The source is an adult who received the influenza vaccine. The source material was CXCR5+ CD38- circulating T follicular helper cells from blood, sampled 7 days after influenza vaccination. Subset specified: circulating Tfh, non-naive CD4+CXCR5+PD-1+ (ICOS+CD38+ or ICOS-CD38-). The CDR3 DNA sequence: TGTGCCTCGAGGCTAGCGACAGATGAGCAGTTCTTC. Translation: CASRLATDEQFF.